The TCR beta chain described here comes from a study of human T cells and chemical hapten exposure. Study in general: A patient group, mainly female, showed alopecia areata, totalis or universalis.

The time point: patch test 3, about 24 weeks after DPC sensitization. Treatment defined: therapeutic diphenylcyclopropenone sensitization with weekly scalp DPC. There are 14 residues in the CDR3. The V end lost 5 bases, the J end lost 2 bases, and 14 bases lay between the germline ends. In germline, CDR1 is DFQATT, CDR2 SNEGSKA (reference sequence). TCRdb re-called the RACE reads with MiXCR, one entry per CDR3 protein. The sample consists of 100,000 or so distinct CDR3 sequences, 34% of them appearing once. This clonotype has only a few counts. The sample here was whole blood, taken in connection with sensitization to the hapten diphenylcyclopropenone (DPC). The receptor comes from a middle-aged man with alopecia areata. Some clones in this sample may be carry-over from other donors' samples. V is TRBV20-1 and J is TRBJ2-3; D call uncertain. The CDR3 region has the DNA TGCAGTGCTCAACTCACTAAATCCACAGATACGCAGTATTTT. This translates into CSAQLTKSTDTQYF.